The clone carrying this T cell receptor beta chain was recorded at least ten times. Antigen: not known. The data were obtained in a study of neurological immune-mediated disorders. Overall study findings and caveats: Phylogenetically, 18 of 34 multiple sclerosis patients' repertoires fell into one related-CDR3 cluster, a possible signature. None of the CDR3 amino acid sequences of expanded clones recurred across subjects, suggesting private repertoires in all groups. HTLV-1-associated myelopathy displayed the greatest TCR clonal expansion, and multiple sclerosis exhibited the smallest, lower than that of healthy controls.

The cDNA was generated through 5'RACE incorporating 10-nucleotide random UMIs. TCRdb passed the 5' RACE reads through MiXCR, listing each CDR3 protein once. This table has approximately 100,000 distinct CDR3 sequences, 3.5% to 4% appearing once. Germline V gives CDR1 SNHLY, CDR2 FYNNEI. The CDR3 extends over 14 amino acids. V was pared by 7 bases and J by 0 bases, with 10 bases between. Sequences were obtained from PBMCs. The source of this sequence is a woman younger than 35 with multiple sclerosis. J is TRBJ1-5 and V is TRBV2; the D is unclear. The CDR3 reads CASTAQGSNQPQHF. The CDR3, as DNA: TGTGCCAGCACGGCACAAGGTAGCAATCAGCCCCAGCATTTT.